The present entry profiles one T cell receptor (beta chain) with its context. These data belong to a study of blood T cell repertoires in COVID-19. About the study: Sample material is recorded as cDNA or gDNA derived from T cells, B-cell-depleted T cells, or PBMCs.

In the original processing: Amplification of reference gene primers was used by the study to estimate nucleated cell counts. Only in-frame clones appear in the TCRdb table, and some are missing; sequencing was by immunoSEQ multiplex PCR. V and J calls and clone size are as listed in that table; D and trimming were resolved from the DNA. In the table there are around 340,000 clones, approximately 89% of which are singletons. CDR1 is LNHDA, CDR2 SQIVND, per germline (reference sequence). The CDR3 is made up of 14 amino acids. The trim removed 8 bases at V and 4 bases at J, leaving 8 bases unmatched. Enrolment of Seattle patients took place during active infection, and they were followed longitudinally.

The chain carries TRBV19 and TRBJ1-5; 7 positions agree with TRBD1. This clonotype originated in a woman aged 55-70 years with COVID-19, enrolled during active disease. Source material: peripheral blood. The CDR3 reads CASANRDRNQPQHF. CDR3 nucleotide sequence: TGTGCCAGTGCCAACCGGGACAGAAATCAGCCCCAGCATTTT.